A single sample is the source of the 27 T cell receptor beta chains below, sequenced in a study of CD8 T cells in ankylosing spondylitis. TCRdb called the 5' RACE reads again in MiXCR, with one record for every CDR3 protein. The sample includes 380,000 or so distinct CDR3 sequences, approximately 22% of them seen just once. Source material: blood, either unsorted or a sorted T cell fraction (not recorded which). These receptors came from a male donor with ankylosing spondylitis or in good health (not recorded which).

This chain uses TRBV6-5 with TRBJ2-1; 11 bases fit TRBD1. Germline CDR1 reads MNHEY; CDR2 reads SVGAGI. The CDR3 covers 14 residues. Trimming took 2 bases from V and 8 from J; bases not matched to a gene: 2. The CDR3 DNA reads as TGTGCCAGCAGTTACGGGACAGGGGGGGATGAGCAGTTCTTC. It codes for CASSYGTGGDEQFF.

The chain has TRBV29-1 and TRBJ1-5; a weak D match, TRBD1 (5 bases). Deletions cut 5 bases from V and 3 bases from J, with 11 bases between. The V gene's germline CDR1 is SQVTM and CDR2 ANQGSEA. This CDR3 comprises 13 residues. This chain's CDR3 is CSVTDSLNQPQHF. DNA of the CDR3: TGCAGCGTTACAGACAGCCTCAATCAGCCCCAGCATTTT.

This chain uses TRBV27 with TRBJ2-3; 9 nucleotides agree with TRBD1. V gave up 5 bases and J gave up 6 bases; unmatched junction bases: 6. The CDR3 length is 14 residues. Germline CDR1 and CDR2: MNHEY and SMNVEV (reference sequence). The CDR3 protein is CASSMGQGRDTQYF. The CDR3 coding sequence is TGTGCCAGCAGTATGGGACAGGGCAGGGATACGCAGTATTTT.

This sequence joins TRBV2 and TRBJ2-5, with D unclear. V lost 6 bases and J 2 bases, leaving 13 bases between the germline ends. CDR3 length: 14 residues. Germline CDR1 SNHLY, CDR2 FYNNEI. This CDR3 is CASRPPGSQETQYF. CDR3 bases: TGTGCCAGCAGGCCCCCGGGCAGTCAAGAGACCCAGTACTTC.

The chain has TRBV4-2 and TRBJ2-1; 7 bases fit TRBD2. Per the germline V gene, CDR1 is LGHNA and CDR2 is YNFKEQ. Germline trimming cut 6 bases from V and 8 bases from J; bases unmatched to any gene: 7. This CDR3 is 13 amino acids long. CDR3 in DNA: TGTGCCAGCAGTAGGCTAGCGGTATATGAGCAGTTCTTC. This translates into CASSRLAVYEQFF.

The table lists this clonotype with a few counts. This chain joins TRBV27 and TRBJ2-7; D may be TRBD1 (5 bases). The CDR3 length is 14 residues. Trimming shortened V by 4 bases and J by 3 bases, and 13 bases separated the two germline ends. Germline V CDR1 and CDR2: MNHEY, SMNVEV (reference sequence). CDR3 sequence: CASSSFRDHYEQYF. As DNA, the CDR3 is TGTGCCAGCAGTTCCTTCAGGGATCACTACGAGCAGTACTTC.

This clonotype was detected only a few times. The chain uses TRBV7-9 and TRBJ2-6; D remains ambiguous. The CDR3 contains 14 residues. CDR1 is SEHNR, CDR2 FQNEAQ, per germline (reference sequence). V lost 3 bases and J lost 0, with 3 bases in between. The DNA for the CDR3 is TGTGCCAGCAGCTTCGTCTCTGGGGCCAACGTCCTGACTTTC. Translating gives CASSFVSGANVLTF.

This clonotype came up a few times. This chain joins TRBV25-1 and TRBJ2-7; a weak D match, TRBD1 (5 bases). Germline CDR1 MGHDK, CDR2 SYGVNS. The CDR3 sequence is 17 residues long. Trimming shortened V by 0 bases and J by 2 bases, and 17 bases separated the two germline ends. The CDR3 loop reads CASSEYGGRDRPYEQYF. The CDR3 bases are TGTGCCAGCAGTGAATATGGCGGCAGGGATAGACCCTACGAGCAGTACTTC.

The chain is built from TRBV9 and TRBJ1-1; no firm D call. This CDR3 spans 14 amino acids. Trimming took off 1 base at V and 3 bases at J, with 10 bases between the two ends. Germline V gives CDR1 SGDLS, CDR2 YYNGEE. This chain's CDR3 is CASSVRREDTEAFF. CDR3 sequence (DNA): TGTGCCAGCAGCGTACGACGGGAAGACACTGAAGCTTTCTTT.

Many counts were recorded for this clonotype. CDR3 bases: TGCAGTGCTAGCCCCCCCGGACAGGTTAGGGCAACTAATGAAAAACTGTTTTTT. It encodes CSASPPGQVRATNEKLFF. The chain couples TRBV20-1 to TRBJ1-4, with TRBD1 matching 7 bases. The CDR3 consists of 18 residues. V shed 3 bases and J 0 bases; nucleotides not matched to a gene: 13. CDR1 is DFQATT, CDR2 SNEGSKA, per germline (reference sequence).

The V and J genes are TRBV10-2 and TRBJ2-3; 9 bases agree with TRBD2. J was trimmed by 9 bases and V by 0 bases; bases with no gene match: 7. Germline V gives CDR1 WSHSY, CDR2 SAAADI. The CDR3 is 15 residues long. The CDR3 spells CASSESPSGELTQYF. The CDR3 nucleotides read TGCGCCAGCAGTGAGTCCCCTAGCGGGGAACTAACGCAGTATTTT.

As DNA, the CDR3 is TGTGCCAGCAGTAAGCGGGGGGGCTTCGATGAGCAGTTCTTC. Translated: CASSKRGGFDEQFF. J is TRBJ2-1 and V is TRBV6-1; 10 nucleotides agree with TRBD2. The germline V gene encodes CDR1 MNHNS and CDR2 SASEGT. CDR3 length: 14 residues. The trim removed 5 bases at V and 8 bases at J, leaving 6 bases unmatched.

This clonotype is a singleton in its sample. Here the CDR3 DNA reads TGCAGCGCCAACAGGGACTACGAGCAGTACTTC. Translating it yields CSANRDYEQYF. The chain combines TRBV29-1 with TRBJ2-7, with D possibly matching TRBD1 (6 bases). The length of the CDR3 is 11 residues. Between the trimmed V and J ends, which lost 7 bases and 3 bases, there was a span of 10 bases. Germline assignment: CDR1 SQVTM and CDR2 ANQGSEA.

Note on this clonotype: A junction end diverges from the germline sequence, so it may reflect a read error. This chain links TRBV7-7 with TRBJ2-5, with a tentative D call TRBD1 (5 bases). Germline V CDR1 and CDR2: SSHAT, FNYEAQ (reference sequence). The CDR3 length is 16 residues. Here the CDR3 reads CASSPTLRRAQETQYF. CDR3 coding DNA: TGTGCTAGCAGCCCCACCCTGCGCAGGGCTCAAGAGACCCAGTACTTC. Full variable domain (rest looked up from reference TRBV7-7 and TRBJ2-5): GAGVSQSPRYKVTKRGQDVTLRCDPISSHATLYWYQQALGQGPEFLTYFNYEAQPDKSGLPSDRFSAERPEGSISTLTIQRTEQRDSAMYRCASSPTLRRAQETQYFGPGTRLLVL.

This clonotype came up many times. In DNA, the CDR3 is TGCAGCGTTGAAGCGGGCTACGAGCAGTACTTC. Translating gives CSVEAGYEQYF. The chain uses TRBV29-1 and TRBJ2-7; the D is unclear. With 1 base removed from V and 3 bases from J, the gap between germline ends came to 4 bases. The CDR3 runs 11 residues. Germline V gene lookup returns CDR1 SQVTM and CDR2 ANQGSEA.

This clonotype was seen more than once but under ten times. The gene calls are TRBV5-1 and TRBJ1-1, with TRBD1 matching 9 bases. Germline CDR1 SGHRS, CDR2 YFSETQ. The CDR3 spans 15 residues. The V and J ends lost 1 base and 2 bases, in that order; junction bases with no gene match: 3. As DNA, the CDR3 is TGCGCCAGCAGCTTGTCGGGACAGGGTAACACTGAAGCTTTCTTT. Translating gives CASSLSGQGNTEAFF.

This clonotype was seen a handful of times. The chain recombines TRBV5-5 with TRBJ2-7; D is unclear. This CDR3 has 14 residues. Trimming cost V 1 base and J 0 bases, with 8 bases left between them. Germline loops: CDR1 SGHKS, CDR2 YYEKEE (reference sequence). This chain's CDR3 is CASSLLVPSYEQYF. CDR3 bases: TGTGCCAGCAGCTTGCTGGTTCCCTCCTACGAGCAGTACTTC.

This clonotype was seen only a few times. The chain uses TRBV6-5 and TRBJ2-7; D may be TRBD1 or TRBD2 (6 bases each). The V end was cut by 0 bases, the J end by 6 bases, with 15 bases between. CDR1 is MNHEY, CDR2 SVGAGI, per germline. This CDR3 contains 15 residues. The CDR3: CASSYSRGAKSEQYF. In DNA form, the CDR3 reads TGTGCCAGCAGTTACTCGAGGGGGGCGAAATCCGAGCAGTACTTC.

The chain carries TRBV11-2 and TRBJ2-3; 7 positions match TRBD1. V trimming: 3 bases; J trimming: 5 bases; junction bases outside the gene matches: 8. The CDR3 runs 15 residues. The germline V gene has CDR1 SGHAT and CDR2 FQNNGV. The CDR3 coding sequence is TGTGCCAGCAGCTTCCTCCTAGGGGGCCTAGATACGCAGTATTTT. Protein: CASSFLLGGLDTQYF.

V usage is TRBV10-3 and J usage is TRBJ2-3; possible D gene TRBD2, 6 bases. Trimming removed 0 bases from V and 0 bases from J, with 16 bases in between. The germline gives CDR1 ENHRY, CDR2 SYGVKD. This CDR3 spans 18 amino acids. CDR3 sequence: CAISESKRGSASTDTQYF. The CDR3 nucleotides are TGTGCCATCAGTGAGTCGAAACGGGGGTCTGCTAGCACAGATACGCAGTATTTT.

In this sample, this clonotype turned up a few times. The chain uses TRBV4-1 and TRBJ2-7; the match to TRBD2 covers 11 bases. Germline-derived CDR1 and CDR2 are MGHRA and YSYEKL. The J segment lost 4 bases and the V segment lost 1 base, leaving 9 bases of the junction unmatched. This CDR3 region has 17 residues. Written as DNA, the CDR3 is TGCGCCAGCAGCCAAGGAGGCCTAGCGGGGGGCGTGTACGAGCAGTACTTC. Encoded protein: CASSQGGLAGGVYEQYF.

The J gene is TRBJ2-1, the V gene TRBV4-1; D perhaps matches TRBD2 (6 bases). V was clipped by 3 bases and J by 6 bases, with 12 bases between them. Germline V lookup: CDR1 MGHRA, CDR2 YSYEKL. The CDR3 is 14 residues long. CDR3 nucleotides: TGCGCCAGCAGCCATGTACTAGCAACCAATGAGCAGTTCTTC. It encodes CASSHVLATNEQFF.

The genes are TRBV10-2 and TRBJ1-5, with D unresolved. The CDR3 totals 14 residues. The V gene's germline CDR1 is WSHSY and CDR2 SAAADI. V was cut by 4 bases and J by 0 bases, with 7 bases left in between. The CDR3 sequence is CASSAWNSNQPQHF. The CDR3 DNA is TGCGCCAGCAGTGCCTGGAATAGCAATCAGCCCCAGCATTTT.

The J gene is TRBJ2-7, the V gene TRBV12-3 or TRBV12-4, with 9 bases aligning to TRBD2. With 6 bases clipped from V and 3 bases from J, the junction kept 6 bases outside the gene matches. The length of the CDR3 is 14 residues. CDR3 loop: CASRDSGGGYEQYF. The CDR3 DNA reads as TGTGCCAGCAGAGATAGCGGGGGCGGCTACGAGCAGTACTTC.

This clonotype occurred once. The genes are TRBV3-1 and TRBJ2-3; TRBD2 agrees at 13 bases. Germline V gene data show CDR1 as LGHDT and CDR2 as YNNKEL (reference sequence). The CDR3 spans 19 residues. The ends lost 4 bases at V and 1 base at J; junction bases unmatched: 11. CDR3: CASSPGLAGLPTGTDTQYF. The CDR3, as DNA: TGTGCCAGCAGCCCGGGACTAGCGGGGCTACCGACGGGCACAGATACGCAGTATTTT.

This clonotype was seen a handful of times. The chain has TRBV5-1 and TRBJ2-7; D ambiguous. Germline lookup yields CDR1 SGHRS and CDR2 YFSETQ. The CDR3 runs to 13 residues. The V end was cut by 7 bases, the J end by 2 bases, with 13 bases between. CDR3 region: CASAYLATYEQYF. The CDR3 DNA reads TGCGCCAGCGCATACTTGGCAACCTACGAGCAGTACTTC. The variable domain in full, completed from reference TRBV5-1 and TRBJ2-7, reads KAGVTQTPRYLIKTRGQQVTLSCSPISGHRSVSWYQQTPGQGLQFLFEYFSETQRNKGNFPGRFSGRQFSNSRSEMNVSTLELGDSALYLCASAYLATYEQYFGPGTRLTVT.

This clonotype was recorded at least ten times. The CDR3: CASSVGAGDSYEQYF. For the CDR3, the DNA is TGTGCCAGCAGCGTAGGAGCGGGGGACTCCTACGAGCAGTACTTC. The chain uses TRBV9 and TRBJ2-7, with TRBD2 matching over 8 bases. The CDR3 is made up of 15 amino acids. Per the germline V gene, CDR1 is SGDLS and CDR2 is YYNGEE. With V trimmed by 0 bases and J by 0 bases, 2 bases remained unmatched. Together with reference TRBV9 and TRBJ2-7, the CDR3 gives the full variable domain: DSGVTQTPKHLITATGQRVTLRCSPRSGDLSVYWYQQSLDQGLQFLIQYYNGEERAKGNILERFSAQQFPDLHSELNLSSLELGDSALYFCASSVGAGDSYEQYFGPGTRLTVT.